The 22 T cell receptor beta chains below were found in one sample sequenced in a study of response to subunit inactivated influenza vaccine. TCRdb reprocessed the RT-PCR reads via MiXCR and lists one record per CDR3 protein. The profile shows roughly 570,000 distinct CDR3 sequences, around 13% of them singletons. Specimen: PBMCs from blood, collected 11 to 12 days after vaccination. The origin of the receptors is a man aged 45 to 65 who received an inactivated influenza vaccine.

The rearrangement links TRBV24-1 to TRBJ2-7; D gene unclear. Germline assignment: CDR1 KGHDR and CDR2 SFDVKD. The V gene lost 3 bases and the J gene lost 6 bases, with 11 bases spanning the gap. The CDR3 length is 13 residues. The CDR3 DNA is TGTGCCACCAGTGATAGGTTTGATGGCGAGCAGTACTTC. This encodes CATSDRFDGEQYF.

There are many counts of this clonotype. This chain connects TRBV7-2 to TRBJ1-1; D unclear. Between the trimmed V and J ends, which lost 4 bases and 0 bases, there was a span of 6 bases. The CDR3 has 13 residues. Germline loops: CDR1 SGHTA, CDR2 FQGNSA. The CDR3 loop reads CASSSQMNTEAFF. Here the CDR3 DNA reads TGTGCCAGCAGCTCTCAAATGAACACTGAAGCTTTCTTT. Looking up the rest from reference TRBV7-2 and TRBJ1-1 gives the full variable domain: GAGVSQSPSNKVTEKGKDVELRCDPISGHTALYWYRQSLGQGLEFLIYFQGNSAPDKSGLPSDRFSAERTGGSVSTLTIQRTQQEDSAVYLCASSSQMNTEAFFGQGTRLTVV.

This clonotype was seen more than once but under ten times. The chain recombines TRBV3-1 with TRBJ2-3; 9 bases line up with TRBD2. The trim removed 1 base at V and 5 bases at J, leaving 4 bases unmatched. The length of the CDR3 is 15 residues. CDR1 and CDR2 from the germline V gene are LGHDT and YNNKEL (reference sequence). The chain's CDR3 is CASSQGGGAVDTQYF. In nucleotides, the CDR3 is TGTGCCAGCAGCCAAGGCGGGGGGGCTGTAGATACGCAGTATTTT.

The CDR3 reads CSASGGGRYEQYF. CDR3 in DNA: TGCAGTGCCTCGGGGGGGGGCAGGTACGAGCAGTACTTC. This rearrangement joins TRBV20-1 to TRBJ2-7, with TRBD2 identical over 8 bases. Trimming at V came to 6 bases and at J to 4 bases, leaving 8 bases not matched to a gene. Germline V gene sequence: CDR1 DFQATT, CDR2 SNEGSKA (reference sequence). This CDR3 spans 13 amino acids.

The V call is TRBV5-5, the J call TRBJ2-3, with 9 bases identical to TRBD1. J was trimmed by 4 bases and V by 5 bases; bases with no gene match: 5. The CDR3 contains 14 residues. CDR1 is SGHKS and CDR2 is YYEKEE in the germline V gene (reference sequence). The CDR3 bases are TGTGCCAGCAGGGTACAGGGGGCCGCAGATACGCAGTATTTT. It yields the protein CASRVQGAADTQYF.

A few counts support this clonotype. This chain's CDR3 is CASSQGGFTEAFF. CDR3 coding DNA: TGTGCCAGCAGCCAGGGGGGTTTCACTGAAGCTTTCTTT. The chain carries TRBV7-6 and TRBJ1-1; 7 bases map to TRBD1. The ends lost 5 bases at V and 4 bases at J; junction bases unmatched: 4. Per the germline V gene, CDR1 is SGHVS and CDR2 is FNYEAQ. This CDR3 has 13 residues. Full variable domain (outside the CDR3, taken from reference TRBV7-6 and TRBJ1-1): GAGVSQSPRYKVTKRGQDVALRCDPISGHVSLYWYRQALGQGPEFLTYFNYEAQQDKSGLPNDRFSAERPEGSISTLTIQRTEQRDSAMYRCASSQGGFTEAFFGQGTRLTVV.

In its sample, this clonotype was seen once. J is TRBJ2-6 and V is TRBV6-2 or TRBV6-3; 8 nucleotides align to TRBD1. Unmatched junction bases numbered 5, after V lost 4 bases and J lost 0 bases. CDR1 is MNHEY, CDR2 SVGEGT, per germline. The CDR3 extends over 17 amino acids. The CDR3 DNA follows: TGTGCCAGCAGTTCTGGACAGGGTCCCTCTGGGGCCAACGTCCTGACTTTC. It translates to CASSSGQGPSGANVLTF.

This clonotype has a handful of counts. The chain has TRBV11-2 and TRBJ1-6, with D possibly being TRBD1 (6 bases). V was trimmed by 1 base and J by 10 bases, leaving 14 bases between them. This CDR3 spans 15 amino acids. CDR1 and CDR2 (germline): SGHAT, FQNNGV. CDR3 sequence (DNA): TGTGCCAGCAGCTTAGGAGAGGGGGTGAGGTCACCCCTCCACTTT. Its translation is CASSLGEGVRSPLHF.

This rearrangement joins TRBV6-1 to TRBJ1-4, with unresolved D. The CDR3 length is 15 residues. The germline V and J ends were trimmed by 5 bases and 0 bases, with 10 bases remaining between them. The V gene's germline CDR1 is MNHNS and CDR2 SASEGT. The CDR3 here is CASSPSTATNEKLFF. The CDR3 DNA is TGTGCCAGCAGTCCCTCCACTGCAACTAATGAAAAACTGTTTTTT.

The CDR3: CASTGVQGKREKLFF. The CDR3 DNA follows: TGTGCCAGCACGGGAGTCCAGGGCAAGCGGGAAAAACTGTTTTTT. The chain couples TRBV6-1 to TRBJ1-4, with D perhaps TRBD1 (5 bases). This CDR3 comprises 15 residues. The V gene's germline CDR1 is MNHNS and CDR2 SASEGT. Trimming took off 7 bases at V and 8 bases at J, with 20 bases between the two ends.

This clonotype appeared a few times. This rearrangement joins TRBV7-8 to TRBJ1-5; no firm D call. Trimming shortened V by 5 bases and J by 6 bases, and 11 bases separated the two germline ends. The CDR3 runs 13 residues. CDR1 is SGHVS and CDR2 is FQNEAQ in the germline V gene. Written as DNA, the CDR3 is TGTGCCAGCAGCCTCAATCTTGGTCAGCCCCAGCATTTT. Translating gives CASSLNLGQPQHF.

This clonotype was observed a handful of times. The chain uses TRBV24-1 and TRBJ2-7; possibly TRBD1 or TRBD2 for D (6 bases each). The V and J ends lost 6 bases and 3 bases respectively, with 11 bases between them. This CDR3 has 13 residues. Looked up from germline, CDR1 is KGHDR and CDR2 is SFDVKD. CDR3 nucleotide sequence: TGTGCCACCAGTACCAGGGGAGGCTACGAGCAGTACTTC. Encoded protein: CATSTRGGYEQYF.

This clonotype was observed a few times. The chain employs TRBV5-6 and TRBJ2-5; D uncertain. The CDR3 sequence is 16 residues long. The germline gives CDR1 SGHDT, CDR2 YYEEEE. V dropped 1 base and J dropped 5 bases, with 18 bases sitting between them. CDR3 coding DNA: TGTGCCAGCAGCTTGATGAAAACAGAGCGCAGGGAGACCCAGTACTTC. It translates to CASSLMKTERRETQYF.

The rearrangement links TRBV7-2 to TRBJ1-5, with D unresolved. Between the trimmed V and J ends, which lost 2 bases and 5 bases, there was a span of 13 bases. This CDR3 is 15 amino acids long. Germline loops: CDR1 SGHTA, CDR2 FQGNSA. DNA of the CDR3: TGTGCCAGCAGCTTATACCCCGAGTTGTATCAGCCCCAGCATTTT. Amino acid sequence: CASSLYPELYQPQHF.

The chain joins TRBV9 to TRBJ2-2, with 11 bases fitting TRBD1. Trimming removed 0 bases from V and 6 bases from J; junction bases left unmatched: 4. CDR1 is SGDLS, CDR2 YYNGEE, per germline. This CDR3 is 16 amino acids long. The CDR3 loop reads CASSVDPGQGAGELFF. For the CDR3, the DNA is TGTGCCAGCAGCGTAGACCCGGGACAGGGGGCCGGGGAGCTGTTTTTT.

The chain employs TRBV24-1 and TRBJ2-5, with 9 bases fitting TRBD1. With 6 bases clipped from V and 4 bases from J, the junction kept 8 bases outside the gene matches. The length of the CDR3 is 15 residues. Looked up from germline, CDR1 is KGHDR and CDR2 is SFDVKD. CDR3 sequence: CATSFSGTGRETQYF. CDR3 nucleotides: TGTGCCACCAGTTTTTCCGGGACAGGGAGAGAGACCCAGTACTTC.

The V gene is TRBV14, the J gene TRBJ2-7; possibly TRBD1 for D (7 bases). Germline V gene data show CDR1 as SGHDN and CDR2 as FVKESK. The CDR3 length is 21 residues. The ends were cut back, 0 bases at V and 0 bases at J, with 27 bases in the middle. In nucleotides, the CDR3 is TGTGCCAGCAGCCAAGACACCGGGACAGACCTTTTGGCGGGAAGCTCCTACGAGCAGTACTTC. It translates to CASSQDTGTDLLAGSSYEQYF.

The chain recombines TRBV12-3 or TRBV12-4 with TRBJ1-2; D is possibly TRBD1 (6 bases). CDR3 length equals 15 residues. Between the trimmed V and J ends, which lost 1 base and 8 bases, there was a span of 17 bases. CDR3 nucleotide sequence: TGTGCCAGCAGTTTAGAGGGGGGACAAGGAAGCGGCTACACCTTC. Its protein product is CASSLEGGQGSGYTF.

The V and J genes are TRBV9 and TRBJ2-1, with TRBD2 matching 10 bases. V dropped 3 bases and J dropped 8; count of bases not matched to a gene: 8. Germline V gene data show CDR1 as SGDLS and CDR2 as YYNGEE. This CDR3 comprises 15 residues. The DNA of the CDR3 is TGTGCCAGCAGCGCCAGCGGGGGGGTAATCTATGAGCAGTTCTTC. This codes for CASSASGGVIYEQFF.

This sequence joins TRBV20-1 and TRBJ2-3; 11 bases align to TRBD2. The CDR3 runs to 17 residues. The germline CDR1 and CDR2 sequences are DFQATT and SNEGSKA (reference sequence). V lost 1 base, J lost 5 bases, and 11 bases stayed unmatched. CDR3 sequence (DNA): TGCAGTGCTAGAGCCGGAAATAGCGGGAGGGCGCTAGATACGCAGTATTTT. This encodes CSARAGNSGRALDTQYF.

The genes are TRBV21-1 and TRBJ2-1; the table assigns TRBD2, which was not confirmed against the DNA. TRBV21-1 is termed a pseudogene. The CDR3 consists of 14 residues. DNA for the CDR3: TGTGCCAGCAGGCGGGACTATCAATACAATGAGCAGTTCTTC. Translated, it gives CASRRDYQYNEQFF.

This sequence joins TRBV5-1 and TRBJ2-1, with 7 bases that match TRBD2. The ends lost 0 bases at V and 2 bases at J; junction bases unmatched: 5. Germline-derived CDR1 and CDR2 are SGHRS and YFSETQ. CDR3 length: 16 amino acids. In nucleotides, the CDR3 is TGCGCCAGCAGCTTGGATGAGGGAGGGACCTACAATGAGCAGTTCTTC. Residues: CASSLDEGGTYNEQFF.